These 26 T cell receptor beta chains originate from one sample sequenced in a study of blood T cell repertoires in COVID-19. Only in-frame clones appear in the TCRdb table, and some are missing; sequencing was by immunoSEQ multiplex PCR. The sample contains a few hundred thousand clones, over 80% of which appear only once. Material for sequencing was peripheral blood. These receptors all come from a woman in her forties with acute or convalescent COVID-19.

The V and J genes are TRBV7-3 and TRBJ2-3, with D hard to call. CDR1 SGHTA and CDR2 FQGTGA come from the germline V gene. Trimming took off 3 bases at V and 6 bases at J, with 4 bases between the two ends. The CDR3 is 11 amino acids. CDR3 loop: CASSFADTQYF. CDR3 DNA: TGTGCCAGCAGCTTTGCGGATACGCAGTATTTT.

V is TRBV20-1 and J is TRBJ1-2, with 10 nucleotides matching TRBD1. The CDR3 covers 15 residues. V shed 3 bases and J 4 bases; nucleotides not matched to a gene: 8. The germline gives CDR1 DFQATT, CDR2 SNEGSKA (reference sequence). The CDR3 is CSASRGQGLIYGYTF. The CDR3, as DNA: TGCAGTGCTAGTCGGGGACAGGGGCTAATCTATGGCTACACCTTC.

V usage is TRBV6-5 and J usage is TRBJ1-6, with D perhaps matching TRBD1 (6 bases). Trimming pared 6 bases from V and 7 bases from J, leaving 16 bases between. The CDR3 is made up of 15 amino acids. CDR1 and CDR2 from the germline V gene are MNHEY and SVGAGI. The CDR3 here is CASRRPRGYNSPLHF. The CDR3 coding sequence is TGTGCCAGCAGAAGACCCAGGGGTTACAATTCACCCCTCCACTTT.

CDR3 bases: TGTGCCAGCAGCGTCTTCGGGACAGCCCAAGAGACCCAGTACTTC. This gives the protein CASSVFGTAQETQYF. The gene calls are TRBV9 and TRBJ2-5; 7 bases line up with TRBD1. CDR3 size: 15 residues. Germline lookup yields CDR1 SGDLS and CDR2 YYNGEE. The V segment lost 2 bases and the J segment 1 base; nucleotides outside the gene matches: 5.

The rearrangement uses TRBV7-3 and TRBJ2-3, with D possibly matching TRBD2 (6 bases). This CDR3 is built from 16 residues. Trimming stripped 6 bases from V and 6 bases from J, with 22 bases between. Looked up from germline, CDR1 is SGHTA and CDR2 is FQGTGA. CDR3 protein: CASSQSPDYPFDTQYF. The DNA for the CDR3 is TGTGCCAGCAGTCAAAGCCCGGACTACCCCTTCGATACGCAGTATTTT.

The chain joins TRBV25-1 to TRBJ2-3; 10 positions agree with TRBD2. CDR1 and CDR2 from the germline V gene are MGHDK and SYGVNS. The J segment lost 7 bases and the V segment lost 8 bases, leaving 9 bases of the junction unmatched. The CDR3 contains 14 residues. CDR3 sequence reads: CASSKRGGGNTQYF. The DNA for the CDR3 is TGTGCCAGCTCCAAGCGGGGGGGCGGGAATACGCAGTATTTT. The whole variable domain, remainder taken from reference TRBV25-1 and TRBJ2-3, is EADIYQTPRYLVIGTGKKITLECSQTMGHDKMYWYQQDPGMELHLIHYSYGVNSTEKGDLSSESTVSRIRTEHFPLTLESARPSHTSQYLCASSKRGGGNTQYFGPGTRLTVL.

The rearrangement joins TRBV5-1 to TRBJ2-5; 9 bases are a match to TRBD1. The CDR3 is 17 amino acids. Trimming took 3 bases from V and 4 from J; bases not matched to a gene: 13. Germline CDR1 and CDR2: SGHRS and YFSETQ. The CDR3 sequence is CASSSSPGQGGAETQYF. DNA of the CDR3: TGCGCCAGCAGCTCATCACCGGGACAGGGAGGAGCAGAGACCCAGTACTTC.

This rearrangement joins TRBV27 to TRBJ1-2; the match to TRBD1 covers 12 bases. The trim removed 2 bases at V and 2 bases at J, leaving 3 bases unmatched. The CDR3 is made up of 16 amino acids. The V gene's germline CDR1 is MNHEY and CDR2 SMNVEV (reference sequence). The CDR3 reads CASSLGGTGGNYGYTF. In DNA form, the CDR3 reads TGTGCCAGCAGTTTAGGAGGGACAGGGGGCAACTATGGCTACACCTTC.

This sequence joins TRBV9 and TRBJ2-2, with D uncertain. CDR1 is SGDLS and CDR2 is YYNGEE in the germline V gene. The CDR3 spans 18 residues. Between the trimmed V and J ends, which lost 1 base and 0 bases, there was a span of 16 bases. CDR3 DNA: TGTGCCAGCAGCGTACTCCTTAACAGTCCTGCGAACACCGGGGAGCTGTTTTTT. Residues: CASSVLLNSPANTGELFF.

The rearrangement joins TRBV19 to TRBJ1-2, with a possible D match to TRBD1 (6 bases). CDR1 is LNHDA, CDR2 SQIVND, per germline (reference sequence). The V gene lost 5 bases and the J gene lost 6 bases, with 10 bases spanning the gap. The CDR3 contains 12 residues. The CDR3 is CASSAQGNGYTF. DNA for the CDR3: TGTGCCAGTAGTGCACAGGGAAATGGCTACACCTTC.

V is TRBV6-5 and J is TRBJ1-1, with 8 bases lining up with TRBD1. J was trimmed by 8 bases and V by 6 bases; bases with no gene match: 5. The CDR3 totals 12 residues. Germline V gene sequence: CDR1 MNHEY, CDR2 SVGAGI. The CDR3 nucleotides read TGTGCCAGCAGCCGCGGACAGGGCGAAGCTTTCTTT. This gives the protein CASSRGQGEAFF.

This clone was detected only a few times. This chain connects TRBV6-4 to TRBJ2-1, with 10 bases aligning to TRBD2. The CDR3 is 15 residues long. The germline CDR1 and CDR2 sequences are MRHNA and SNTAGT. Losses at the gene ends were 2 bases for V and 10 bases for J; bases not matched to a gene: 8. CDR3 in amino acids: CASSDASGGTEEQFF. Here the CDR3 DNA reads TGTGCCAGCAGTGACGCTAGCGGGGGCACGGAGGAGCAGTTCTTC.

This rearrangement joins TRBV5-1 to TRBJ1-3; D is undetermined. The CDR3 extends over 15 amino acids. The germline CDR1 and CDR2 sequences are SGHRS and YFSETQ. The V gene lost 2 bases and the J gene lost 2 bases, with 11 bases spanning the gap. The CDR3 bases are TGCGCCAGCAGCTTTACTTCCGGGACTGGAAACACCATATATTTT. This sequence encodes CASSFTSGTGNTIYF.

The rearrangement uses TRBV5-1 and TRBJ1-1; the match to TRBD1 covers 11 bases. V dropped 0 bases and J dropped 4; count of bases not matched to a gene: 5. Germline V lookup: CDR1 SGHRS, CDR2 YFSETQ. This CDR3 is 16 amino acids long. The CDR3 sequence is CASSLASGTGGTEAFF. The CDR3 DNA follows: TGCGCCAGCAGCTTGGCCAGCGGGACAGGGGGCACTGAAGCTTTCTTT.

The chain uses TRBV2 and TRBJ2-3; D may be TRBD2 (5 bases). The CDR3 is 14 residues long. From germline, CDR1 is SNHLY and CDR2 FYNNEI. V was shortened by 0 bases and J by 2 bases, with 6 bases between the two germline ends. The CDR3 DNA reads TGTGCCAGCAGTGAAGCTGACTACACAGATACGCAGTATTTT. This gives the protein CASSEADYTDTQYF.

In DNA form, the CDR3 reads TGTGCCAGCAGTGCTTACGCCTACGGGGGACGCATCCTTAACTATGGCTACACCTTC. This gives the protein CASSAYAYGGRILNYGYTF. The rearrangement uses TRBV6-1 and TRBJ1-2, with a tentative D call TRBD1 (5 bases). V gave up 4 bases and J gave up 1 base, with 25 bases separating them. CDR3 length: 19 residues. Germline CDR1 and CDR2: MNHNS and SASEGT.

V gene TRBV7-2 combines with J gene TRBJ2-3; 8 nucleotides match TRBD2. The CDR3 spans 15 residues. V lost 4 bases and J lost 4; bases outside the gene matches: 7. Looked up from germline, CDR1 is SGHTA and CDR2 is FQGNSA. The DNA for the CDR3 is TGTGCCAGCAGCTCCCAGCGGGGGAGGCCAGATACGCAGTATTTT. Amino acid sequence: CASSSQRGRPDTQYF.

The J gene is TRBJ2-5, the V gene TRBV5-1; the match to TRBD1 covers 12 bases. This CDR3 has 15 amino acids. V shed 1 base and J 4 bases; nucleotides not matched to a gene: 2. CDR1 is SGHRS and CDR2 is YFSETQ in the germline V gene. CDR3 residues: CASSLSGQGAETQYF. The CDR3 region has the DNA TGCGCCAGCAGCTTGTCGGGACAGGGGGCAGAGACCCAGTACTTC.

The chain uses TRBV6-5 and TRBJ2-2; tentatively, D is TRBD1 (5 bases). Between the trimmed V and J ends, which lost 0 bases and 0 bases, there was a span of 8 bases. CDR1 and CDR2 from the germline V gene are MNHEY and SVGAGI. The CDR3 sequence is 16 residues long. Written as DNA, the CDR3 is TGTGCCAGCAGTTACTCGGGGCCTTCGAACACCGGGGAGCTGTTTTTT. This gives the protein CASSYSGPSNTGELFF.

V and J are TRBV6-5 and TRBJ2-3; 11 bases are a match to TRBD1. Germline CDR1 MNHEY, CDR2 SVGAGI. V shed 4 bases, J shed 4 bases, and the junction held 4 bases outside the gene matches. The CDR3 runs to 15 residues. Written as DNA, the CDR3 is TGTGCCAGCAGTTCCGGGGGACAGGGGGCAGATACGCAGTATTTT. Its protein is CASSSGGQGADTQYF.

The chain couples TRBV6-1 to TRBJ2-1; 8 bases are a match to TRBD2. Germline CDR1 reads MNHNS; CDR2 reads SASEGT. The CDR3 loop spans 17 amino acids. J gave up 1 base and V 2 bases, and 7 bases lay outside the gene matches. CDR3 sequence (DNA): TGTGCCAGCAGTGAAAGTCCAGCGGGGGTATCCTACAATGAGCAGTTCTTC. Its protein product is CASSESPAGVSYNEQFF.

Notes on this clone: At the DNA level, this CDR3 is encoded by other sequences in the same sample as well. The chain employs TRBV5-1 and TRBJ1-2; 10 positions agree with TRBD1. Germline lookup yields CDR1 SGHRS and CDR2 YFSETQ. V gave up 3 bases and J gave up 3 bases; unmatched junction bases: 2. The CDR3 totals 14 residues. The CDR3 DNA sequence: TGCGCCAGCAGCTCCGGGACAGGGGACTATGGCTACACCTTC. This codes for CASSSGTGDYGYTF.

This chain joins TRBV3-1 (or the pseudogene TRBV3-2) and TRBJ1-2; D is unclear. This CDR3 spans 15 amino acids. V was cut by 0 bases and J by 2 bases, with 10 bases left in between. Germline V gene data show CDR1 as LGHDT and CDR2 as YNNKEL (reference sequence). CDR3: CASSQEVAANYGYTF. The CDR3 DNA sequence: TGTGCCAGCAGCCAAGAGGTTGCGGCCAACTATGGCTACACCTTC.

This clone was found once. The rearrangement links TRBV2 to TRBJ1-3; TRBD1 might be the D (6 bases). Germline CDR1 reads SNHLY; CDR2 reads FYNNEI. The CDR3 has 13 residues. Trimming pared 6 bases from V and 0 bases from J, leaving 6 bases between. This CDR3 reads CASRDSSGNTIYF. The DNA of the CDR3 is TGTGCCAGCAGGGACAGCTCTGGAAACACCATATATTTT.

The chain carries TRBV5-1 and TRBJ1-2; no definite D call. V dropped 2 bases and J dropped 5 bases, with 10 bases sitting between them. The germline V gene encodes CDR1 SGHRS and CDR2 YFSETQ. The CDR3 loop spans 13 amino acids. The CDR3 DNA sequence: TGCGCCAGCAGCTTACAGCAAAGTTATGGCTACACCTTC. It translates to CASSLQQSYGYTF.

The rearrangement links TRBV5-1 to TRBJ2-3; 11 nucleotides line up with TRBD1. Germline CDR1 is SGHRS and CDR2 is YFSETQ. The CDR3 runs 15 residues. With V trimmed by 6 bases and J by 3 bases, 6 bases remained unmatched. This CDR3 reads CASTTGQGVTDTQYF. CDR3 nucleotide sequence: TGCGCCAGCACTACGGGACAGGGGGTGACAGATACGCAGTATTTT. Supplemented by reference TRBV5-1 and TRBJ2-3, the full variable domain reads KAGVTQTPRYLIKTRGQQVTLSCSPISGHRSVSWYQQTPGQGLQFLFEYFSETQRNKGNFPGRFSGRQFSNSRSEMNVSTLELGDSALYLCASTTGQGVTDTQYFGPGTRLTVL.